The rows below give T cell receptor beta chains drawn from one sample of a study of OX40 agonist ivuxolimab in advanced cancers. Method: immunoSEQ multiplex PCR; TCRdb's copy keeps in-frame clones and lacks some. This sample carries 91,000 or so clones, around 94% of them seen once, and the ten largest clones take around 0.17%. This specimen was CD4+ or CD8+ T cells sorted from blood, taken in a trial of the OX40 agonist ivuxolimab. These receptors all come from an adult with an advanced solid tumor such as melanoma, head and neck, liver or kidney cancer. Each CDR3 is given with its conserved first and last residue. The D gene is left open where the match is weak. Clone size appears in some rows only: once, few, many, or a class for an expanded clone.

cdr3_aa cdr3_nt d_call j_call clone_size v_call
CASSLGVSATGELFF TGCGCCAGCAGCCTCGGGGTCAGCGCCACCGGGGAGCTGTTTTTT - TRBJ2-2 - TRBV5-1
CASSYSPSYGYTF TGTGCCAGCAGTTACTCCCCCTCCTATGGCTACACCTTC - TRBJ1-2 - TRBV6-5
CASSPTEVAKNIQYF TGTGCCAGCTCACCGACAGAAGTAGCCAAAAACATTCAGTACTTC - TRBJ2-4 - TRBV18
CASSARRRLAGNDEQFF TGTGCCAGCAGTGCCCGTAGGAGGCTAGCGGGAAACGATGAGCAGTTCTTC TRBD2 TRBJ2-1 - TRBV2
CASSPRDNHEQYF TGTGCCAGCAGTCCCCGGGACAACCACGAGCAGTACTTC - TRBJ2-7 once TRBV27
CASSIGKTEAFF TGTGCCAGCAGCATAGGAAAGACTGAAGCTTTCTTT - TRBJ1-1 - TRBV5-6
CASSDQRDRVGYTF TGTGCCAGCAGTGATCAACGGGACAGGGTCGGCTACACCTTC TRBD1 TRBJ1-2 - TRBV2
CASSGGTSGGAQRIF TGTGCCAGCAGTGGAGGGACTAGCGGGGGAGCCCAACGGATCTTC TRBD2 TRBJ2-1 once TRBV2
CASTGTAGSGYTF TGTGCCAGCACTGGGACCGCCGGTTCGGGCTACACCTTC - TRBJ1-2 - TRBV2
CASSVGGNYGYTF TGCGCCAGCAGCGTCGGGGGGAACTATGGCTACACCTTC - TRBJ1-2 - TRBV10-2
CASSPPATGAVLNTIYF TGTGCCAGCTCACCACCTGCGACAGGGGCCGTATTAAACACCATATATTTT TRBD1 TRBJ1-3 - TRBV18
CASSLGGGQGGGYGYTF TGTGCCAGCAGCTTAGGTGGAGGACAGGGCGGTGGCTATGGCTACACCTTC TRBD1 TRBJ1-2 - TRBV7-2
CASRVISEKLFF TGTGCCAGCCGAGTAATCTCTGAAAAACTGTTTTTT - TRBJ1-4 - TRBV28
CASSLVEGTSGNEKLFF TGTGCCAGCAGCTTAGTGGAAGGTACCTCAGGTAATGAAAAACTGTTTTTT - TRBJ1-4 - TRBV11-2
CASSLGTTYEQYF TGTGCCAGCAGCCTTGGGACAACCTACGAGCAGTACTTC - TRBJ2-7 - TRBV7-9
CASRRTNEQFF TGTGCCAGCAGGCGCACGAATGAGCAGTTCTTC - TRBJ2-1 - TRBV6-5
CASSIVQGYGYTF TGTGCCAGTAGTATAGTTCAGGGATATGGCTACACCTTC - TRBJ1-2 - TRBV19
CASRVSGTYEQYF TGCGCCAGCAGAGTTAGCGGGACCTACGAGCAGTACTTC TRBD2 TRBJ2-7 - TRBV5-1
CASSRMGDSNQPQHF TGTGCCAGCAGCCGGATGGGGGATAGCAATCAGCCCCAGCATTTT - TRBJ1-5 few TRBV7-9
CASSYDRPGRNEQFF TGTGCCAGCAGTTATGACCGACCCGGCCGGAATGAGCAGTTCTTC - TRBJ2-1 - TRBV6-5
CASSRDGTRGETQYF TGTGCCAGCAGCCGCGATGGGACTAGGGGGGAGACCCAGTACTTC TRBD2 TRBJ2-5 - TRBV4-2
CASSLGVGVRSGYTF TGTGCCAGCAGCTTAGGTGTGGGGGTACGGAGTGGCTACACCTTC - TRBJ1-2 - TRBV7-8
CASSFQETQYF TGCGCCAGCAGCTTTCAAGAGACCCAGTACTTC - TRBJ2-5 once TRBV5-1
CASSKSADSLEAFF TGTGCCAGCAGCAAAAGTGCCGACAGCCTTGAAGCTTTCTTT - TRBJ1-1 - TRBV7-2
CASSSGTSGPTYEQYF TGTGCCAGCAGCTCCGGGACTAGCGGTCCTACCTACGAGCAGTACTTC TRBD2 TRBJ2-7 - TRBV5-4
CASSLGLASDTQYF TGTGCCAGCAGCTTAGGACTAGCCTCAGATACGCAGTATTTT TRBD2 TRBJ2-3 - TRBV7-9
CASIRAGGVETQYF TGTGCCAGCATACGAGCGGGGGGCGTGGAGACCCAGTACTTC TRBD2 TRBJ2-5 - TRBV7-2
CASSLAASRTQKQKLFF TGCGCCAGCAGCTTGGCAGCGAGTCGTACCCAGAAACAGAAACTGTTTTTT - TRBJ1-4 - TRBV5-1
CASSQERIVAGGRDTQYF TGCGCCAGCAGCCAAGAGCGTATAGTAGCGGGGGGGCGAGATACGCAGTATTTT TRBD2 TRBJ2-3 - TRBV4-3
CASSRRRSQETQYF TGTGCCAGCAGTAGGCGCAGAAGCCAAGAGACCCAGTACTTC - TRBJ2-5 few TRBV25-1
CASSPTPISSYNSPLHF TGTGCCAGCTCGCCCACCCCCATCAGCTCCTATAATTCACCCCTCCACTTT - TRBJ1-6 - TRBV18
CASTPPSGSFTGELFF TGTGCCAGCACCCCGCCGAGCGGGAGTTTTACCGGGGAGCTGTTTTTT TRBD2 TRBJ2-2 - TRBV7-2
CASSPIGGAHEQFF TGTGCCAGCTCACCAATCGGGGGGGCCCATGAGCAGTTCTTC TRBD2 TRBJ2-1 - TRBV18
CASSAGVALNTGELFF TGTGCCAGCAGCGCCGGGGTGGCCCTTAACACCGGGGAGCTGTTTTTT - TRBJ2-2 - TRBV9
CASSEPGTAGNTIYF TGTGCCAGCAGTGAACCCGGGACGGCTGGAAACACCATATATTTT - TRBJ1-3 - TRBV25-1
CASSPGTPGDIQYF TGTGCCAGCAGCCCCGGGACACCGGGCGACATTCAGTACTTC - TRBJ2-4 - TRBV7-2
CASSPTSGKETQYF TGTGCCAGCAGCCCGACTAGCGGGAAAGAGACCCAGTACTTC TRBD2 TRBJ2-5 - TRBV7-6
CASSLDGRRMNTEAFF TGTGCCAGCAGCTTGGATGGCAGACGCATGAACACTGAAGCTTTCTTT - TRBJ1-1 - TRBV11-2
CASELTYEQYF TGTGCCAGCGAGTTGACCTACGAGCAGTACTTC - TRBJ2-7 - TRBV2
CASRLQGEGTEAFF TGTGCCAGCAGGCTTCAGGGCGAGGGCACTGAAGCTTTCTTT - TRBJ1-1 - TRBV6-5
CASSPSPTVEGGEQYF TGTGCCAGCTCACCCTCCCCGACAGTGGAAGGAGGGGAGCAGTACTTC - TRBJ2-7 - TRBV18
CASSEASGGADTQYF TGTGCCAGCAGTGAGGCTAGCGGGGGCGCAGATACGCAGTATTTT TRBD2 TRBJ2-3 - TRBV2
CASSVGLHTDTQYF TGTGCCAGCAGCGTAGGGCTACACACAGATACGCAGTATTTT - TRBJ2-3 - TRBV9